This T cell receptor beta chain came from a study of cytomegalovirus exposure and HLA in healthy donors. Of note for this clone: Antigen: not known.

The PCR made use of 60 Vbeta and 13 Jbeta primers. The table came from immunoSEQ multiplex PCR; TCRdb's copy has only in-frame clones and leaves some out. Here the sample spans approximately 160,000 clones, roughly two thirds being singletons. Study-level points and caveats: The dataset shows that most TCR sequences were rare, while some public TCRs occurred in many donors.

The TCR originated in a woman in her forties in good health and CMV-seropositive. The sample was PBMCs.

This chain's CDR3 is CASSRQGLKLGELFF. The DNA of the CDR3 is TGTGCCAGCAGTCGACAGGGCCTGAAGTTAGGGGAGCTGTTTTTT. V usage is TRBV28 and J usage is TRBJ2-2; 7 bases line up with TRBD1. The V segment lost 5 bases and the J segment 8 bases; nucleotides outside the gene matches: 11. Looked up from germline, CDR1 is MDHEN and CDR2 is SYDVKM. This CDR3 is built from 15 residues. The whole variable domain, remainder taken from reference TRBV28 and TRBJ2-2, is DVKVTQSSRYLVKRTGEKVFLECVQDMDHENMFWYRQDPGLGLRLIYFSYDVKMKEKGDIPEGYSVSREKKERFSLILESASTNQTSMYLCASSRQGLKLGELFFGEGSRLTVL.